This T cell receptor (beta chain) was found in a study of glioma-infiltrating T cells after dendritic cell vaccination. For the study at large: Samples are from glioblastoma patients in Phase I and II dendritic cell vaccine trials. Dendritic cell vaccine was injected intradermally three times, biweekly. The vaccine used monocyte-derived dendritic cells pulsed overnight with autologous tumor lysate.

Generated by immunoSEQ multiplex PCR, the TCRdb table keeps only in-frame clones and is missing some. The data show tens of thousands of clones, approximately 90% seen once. The CDR3 runs to 13 residues. Trimming left V 3 bases short and J 3 bases short, with 9 bases between. Germline values: CDR1 GTSNPN, CDR2 SVGIG (reference sequence). The chain links TRBV30 to TRBJ2-1; D gene uncertain. The source is a human donor with glioblastoma. Here the sequenced sample was blood, taken before dendritic cell vaccination. The CDR3 loop reads CAWSYHDYNEQFF. DNA for the CDR3: TGTGCCTGGAGCTACCACGACTACAATGAGCAGTTCTTC.